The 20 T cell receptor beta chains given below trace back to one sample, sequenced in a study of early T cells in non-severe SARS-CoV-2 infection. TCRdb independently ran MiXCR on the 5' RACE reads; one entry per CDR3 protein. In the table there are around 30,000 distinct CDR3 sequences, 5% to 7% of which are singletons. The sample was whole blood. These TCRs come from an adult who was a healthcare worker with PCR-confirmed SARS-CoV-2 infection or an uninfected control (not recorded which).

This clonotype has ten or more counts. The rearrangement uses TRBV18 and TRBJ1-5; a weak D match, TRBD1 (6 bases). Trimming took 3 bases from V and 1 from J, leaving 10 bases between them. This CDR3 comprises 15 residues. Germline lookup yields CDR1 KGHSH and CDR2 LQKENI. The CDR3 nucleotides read TGTGCCAGCTCACCGACGGGGGCAAGCAATCAGCCCCAGCATTTT. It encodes CASSPTGASNQPQHF.

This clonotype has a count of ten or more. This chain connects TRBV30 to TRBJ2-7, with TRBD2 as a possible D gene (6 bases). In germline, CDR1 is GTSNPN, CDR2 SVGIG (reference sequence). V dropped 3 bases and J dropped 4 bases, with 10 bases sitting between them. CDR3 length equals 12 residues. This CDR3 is CAWSLARYEQYF. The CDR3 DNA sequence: TGTGCCTGGAGCCTAGCGAGATACGAGCAGTACTTC. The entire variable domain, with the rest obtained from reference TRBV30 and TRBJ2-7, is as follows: SQTIHQWPATLVQPVGSPLSLECTVEGTSNPNLYWYRQAAGRGLQLLFYSVGIGQISSEVPQNLSASRPQDRQFILSSKKLLLSDSGFYLCAWSLARYEQYFGPGTRLTVT.

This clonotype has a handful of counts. The CDR3 sequence is CASSLTAVGELFF. The CDR3 DNA reads as TGTGCCAGCAGTTTAACTGCGGTCGGGGAGCTGTTTTTT. The chain recombines TRBV12-3 or TRBV12-4 with TRBJ2-2; no reliable D call. This CDR3 contains 13 residues. The germline V and J ends were trimmed by 2 bases and 7 bases, with 8 bases remaining between them.

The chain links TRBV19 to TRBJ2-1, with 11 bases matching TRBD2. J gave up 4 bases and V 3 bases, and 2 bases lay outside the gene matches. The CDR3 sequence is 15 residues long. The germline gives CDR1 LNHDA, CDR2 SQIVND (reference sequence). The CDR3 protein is CASSITSGRYNEQFF. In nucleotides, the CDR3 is TGTGCCAGTAGTATCACTAGCGGGAGATACAATGAGCAGTTCTTC. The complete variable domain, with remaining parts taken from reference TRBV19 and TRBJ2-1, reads DGGITQSPKYLFRKEGQNVTLSCEQNLNHDAMYWYRQDPGQGLRLIYYSQIVNDFQKGDIAEGYSVSREKKESFPLTVTSAQKNPTAFYLCASSITSGRYNEQFFGPGTRLTVL.

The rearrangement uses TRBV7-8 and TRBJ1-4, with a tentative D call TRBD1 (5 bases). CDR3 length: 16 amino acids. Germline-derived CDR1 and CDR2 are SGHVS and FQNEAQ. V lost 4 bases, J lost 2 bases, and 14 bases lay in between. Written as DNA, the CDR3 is TGTGCCAGCAGCTCCCTACAGGATACGACTAATGAAAAACTGTTTTTT. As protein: CASSSLQDTTNEKLFF. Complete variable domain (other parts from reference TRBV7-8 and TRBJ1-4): GAGVSQSPRYKVAKRGQDVALRCDPISGHVSLFWYQQALGQGPEFLTYFQNEAQLDKSGLPSDRFFAERPEGSVSTLKIQRTQQEDSAVYLCASSSLQDTTNEKLFFGSGTQLSVL.

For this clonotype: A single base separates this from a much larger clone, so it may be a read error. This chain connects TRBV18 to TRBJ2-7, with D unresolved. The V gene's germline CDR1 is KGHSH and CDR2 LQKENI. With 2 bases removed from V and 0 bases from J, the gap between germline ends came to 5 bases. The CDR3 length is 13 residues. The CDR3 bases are TGTGCCAGCTCACCATCTAGCTCCTACGAGCAGTACTTC. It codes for CASSPSSSYEQYF.

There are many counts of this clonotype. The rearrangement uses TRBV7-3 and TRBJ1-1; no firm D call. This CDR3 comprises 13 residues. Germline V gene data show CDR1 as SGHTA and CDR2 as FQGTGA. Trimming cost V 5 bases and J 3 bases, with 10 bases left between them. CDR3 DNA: TGTGCCAGCAGCGAAGGACGCCACACTGAAGCTTTCTTT. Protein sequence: CASSEGRHTEAFF.

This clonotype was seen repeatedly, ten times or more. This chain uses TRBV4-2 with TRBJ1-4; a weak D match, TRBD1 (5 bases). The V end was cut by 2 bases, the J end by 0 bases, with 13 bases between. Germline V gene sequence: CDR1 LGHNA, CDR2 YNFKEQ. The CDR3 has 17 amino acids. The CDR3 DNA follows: TGTGCCAGCAGCCAATTGGCGGGGACTGCAACTAATGAAAAACTGTTTTTT. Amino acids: CASSQLAGTATNEKLFF.

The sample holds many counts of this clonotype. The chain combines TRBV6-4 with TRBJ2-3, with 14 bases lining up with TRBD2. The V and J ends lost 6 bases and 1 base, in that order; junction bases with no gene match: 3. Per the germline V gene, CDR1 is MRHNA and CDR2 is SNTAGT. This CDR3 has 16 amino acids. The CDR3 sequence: CASSPGLAGGTDTQYF. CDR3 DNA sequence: TGTGCCAGCAGCCCGGGACTAGCGGGAGGCACAGATACGCAGTATTTT.

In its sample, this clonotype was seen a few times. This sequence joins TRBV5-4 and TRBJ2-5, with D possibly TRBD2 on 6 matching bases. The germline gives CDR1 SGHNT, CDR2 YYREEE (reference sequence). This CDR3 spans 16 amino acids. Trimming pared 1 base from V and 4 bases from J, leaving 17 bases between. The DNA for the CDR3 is TGTGCCAGCAGCTTGTCGTCGGGGGATGGCGCAGAGACCCAGTACTTC. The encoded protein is CASSLSSGDGAETQYF.

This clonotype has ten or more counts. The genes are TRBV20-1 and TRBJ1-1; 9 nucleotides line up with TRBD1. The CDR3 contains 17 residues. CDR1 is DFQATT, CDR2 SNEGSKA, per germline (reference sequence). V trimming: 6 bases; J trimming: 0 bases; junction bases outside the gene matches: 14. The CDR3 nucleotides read TGCAGTGCCAATCCCACCGAGGACAGGGGCATGAACACTGAAGCTTTCTTT. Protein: CSANPTEDRGMNTEAFF.

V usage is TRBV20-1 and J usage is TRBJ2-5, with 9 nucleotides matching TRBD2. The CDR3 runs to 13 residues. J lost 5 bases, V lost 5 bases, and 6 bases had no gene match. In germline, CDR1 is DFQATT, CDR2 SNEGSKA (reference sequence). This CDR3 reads CSAFSSGVETQYF. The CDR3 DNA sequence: TGCAGTGCTTTCTCTAGCGGGGTTGAGACCCAGTACTTC.

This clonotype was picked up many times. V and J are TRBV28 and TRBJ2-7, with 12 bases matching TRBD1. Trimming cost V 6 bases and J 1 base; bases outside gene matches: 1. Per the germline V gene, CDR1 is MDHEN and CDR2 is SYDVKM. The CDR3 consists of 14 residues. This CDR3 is CASRGQGASYEQYF. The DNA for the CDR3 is TGTGCCAGCAGGGGACAGGGGGCTTCCTACGAGCAGTACTTC.

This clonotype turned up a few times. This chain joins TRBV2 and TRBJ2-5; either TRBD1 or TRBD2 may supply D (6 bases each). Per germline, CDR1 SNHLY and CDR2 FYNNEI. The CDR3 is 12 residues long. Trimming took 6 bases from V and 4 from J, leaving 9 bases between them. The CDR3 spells CASRGGVETQYF. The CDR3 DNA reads TGTGCCAGCAGGGGGGGCGTAGAGACCCAGTACTTC.

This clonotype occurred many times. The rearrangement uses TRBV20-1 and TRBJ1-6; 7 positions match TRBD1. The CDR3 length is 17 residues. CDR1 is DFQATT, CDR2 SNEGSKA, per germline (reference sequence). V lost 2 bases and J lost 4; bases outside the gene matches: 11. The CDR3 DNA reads TGCAGTGCTAGACCTATGACGGACAGGTCGTATAATTCACCCCTCCACTTT. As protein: CSARPMTDRSYNSPLHF.

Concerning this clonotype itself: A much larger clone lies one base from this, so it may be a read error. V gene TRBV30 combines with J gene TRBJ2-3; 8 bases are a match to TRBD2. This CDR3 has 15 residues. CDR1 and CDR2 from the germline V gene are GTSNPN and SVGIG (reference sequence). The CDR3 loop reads CVWNYKTSGTDTQYF. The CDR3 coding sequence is TGTGTCTGGAACTATAAGACTAGCGGCACAGATACGCAGTATTTT.

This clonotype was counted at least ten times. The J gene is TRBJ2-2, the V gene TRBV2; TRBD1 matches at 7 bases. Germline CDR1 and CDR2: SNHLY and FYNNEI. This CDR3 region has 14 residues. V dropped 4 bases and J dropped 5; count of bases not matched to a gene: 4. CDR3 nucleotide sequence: TGTGCCAGCAGTGCAAGACAGGGTACCGGGGAGCTGTTTTTT. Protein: CASSARQGTGELFF.

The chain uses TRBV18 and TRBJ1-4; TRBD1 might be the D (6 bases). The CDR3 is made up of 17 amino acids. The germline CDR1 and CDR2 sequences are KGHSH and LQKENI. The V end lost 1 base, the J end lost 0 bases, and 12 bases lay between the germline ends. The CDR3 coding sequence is TGTGCCAGCTCACCACTCGGGACATCCACAACTAATGAAAAACTGTTTTTT. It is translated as CASSPLGTSTTNEKLFF.

Here the CDR3 reads CSAAGLAGWNIQYF. The CDR3 region has the DNA TGCAGTGCAGCGGGACTAGCGGGATGGAACATTCAGTACTTC. This sequence joins TRBV20-1 and TRBJ2-4, with 13 positions matching TRBD2. V lost 6 bases, J lost 7 bases, and 6 bases stayed unmatched. The CDR3 is 14 amino acids. Germline CDR1 and CDR2: DFQATT and SNEGSKA (reference sequence).

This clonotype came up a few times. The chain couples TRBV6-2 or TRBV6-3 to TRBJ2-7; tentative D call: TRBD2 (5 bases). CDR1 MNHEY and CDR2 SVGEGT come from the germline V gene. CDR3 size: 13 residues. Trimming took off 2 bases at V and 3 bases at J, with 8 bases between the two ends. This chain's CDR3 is CASSYEEDYEQYF. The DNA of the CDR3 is TGTGCCAGCAGTTACGAGGAGGACTACGAGCAGTACTTC.